This T cell receptor (beta chain) is drawn from a study of OX40 agonist ivuxolimab in advanced cancers. CDR3 size: 15 residues. Germline trimming cut 7 bases from V and 2 bases from J; bases unmatched to any gene: 4. Germline loops: CDR1 SQVTM, CDR2 ANQGSEA. Sequencing used immunoSEQ multiplex PCR; TCRdb keeps in-frame clones, though not all of them. The data contain some 37,000 clones, more than 65% of them singletons. This specimen was CD4+ or CD8+ T cells sorted from blood, taken in a trial of the OX40 agonist ivuxolimab. This chain connects TRBV29-1 to TRBJ2-6, with TRBD2 matching over 11 bases. The clonotype originates from an adult with an advanced solid tumor such as melanoma, head and neck, liver or kidney cancer. CDR3 sequence: CSASSGGPGANVLTF. The CDR3 DNA is TGCAGCGCCTCTAGCGGGGGGCCTGGGGCCAACGTCCTGACTTTC.